These T cell receptor beta chains were read from a single sample in a study of blood T cell repertoires in COVID-19. Sequencing was performed with immunoSEQ multiplex PCR; in TCRdb, only in-frame clones are kept and a portion is missing. In the table there are about 190,000 clones, about 83% of which are singletons. Sequenced input: peripheral blood. These receptors were obtained from a woman aged 18-35 years who had recovered from COVID-19. CDR3s include the opening cysteine and the closing phenylalanine or tryptophan. D genes are given only for firm matches. The size field is filled for only some rows; it gives once, few, many or a size class.

D gene	V gene	J gene	clone size	CDR3 protein	CDR3 DNA
TRBD2	TRBV4-3	TRBJ2-2	NA	CASSQLAGGPTGELFF	TGCGCCAGCAGCCAGCTAGCGGGGGGCCCCACCGGGGAGCTGTTTTTT
TRBD1	TRBV5-1	TRBJ2-5	NA	CASGWDSQETQYF	TGCGCCAGCGGTTGGGACAGCCAAGAGACCCAGTACTTC
TRBD2	TRBV29-1	TRBJ2-1	NA	CSVETSGSGNEQFF	TGCAGCGTTGAAACTAGCGGGAGCGGCAATGAGCAGTTCTTC
TRBD2	TRBV25-1	TRBJ2-3	NA	CASSESGRGGTDTQYF	TGTGCCAGCAGTGAAAGCGGGAGAGGGGGCACAGATACGCAGTATTTT
TRBD1	TRBV29-1	TRBJ1-1	few	CSALGQADENTEAFF	TGCAGCGCACTGGGACAGGCCGACGAGAACACTGAAGCTTTCTTT
TRBD2	TRBV2	TRBJ2-6	once	CASSGTSGFSGANVLTF	TGTGCCAGCAGTGGGACTAGCGGTTTCTCTGGGGCCAACGTCCTGACTTTC
TRBD2	TRBV4-1	TRBJ2-1	NA	CASSQGGGTRERDSSYNEQFF	TGCGCCAGCAGCCAAGGGGGAGGGACTAGAGAAAGAGACAGCTCCTACAATGAGCAGTTCTTC
NA	TRBV14	TRBJ2-7	NA	CASSPYRKEYEQYF	TGTGCCAGCAGCCCCTATCGTAAGGAGTACGAGCAGTACTTC
NA	TRBV4-2	TRBJ2-1	NA	CASSQGPRLPVNEQFF	TGTGCCAGCAGCCAAGGTCCCCGACTACCCGTAAATGAGCAGTTCTTC
TRBD1	TRBV5-1	TRBJ2-1	NA	CASSLVGTGVNEQFF	TGCGCCAGCAGCTTGGTAGGGACAGGGGTCAATGAGCAGTTCTTC
NA	TRBV9	TRBJ1-2	NA	CASSVQDNYGYTF	TGTGCCAGCAGCGTACAGGATAACTATGGCTACACCTTC
TRBD1	TRBV2	TRBJ1-1	NA	CASSVQGFDTEAFF	TGTGCCAGCAGTGTACAGGGGTTCGACACTGAAGCTTTCTTT
TRBD1	TRBV7-8	TRBJ2-5	NA	CASSTRDRVQETQYF	TGTGCCAGCAGCACCCGGGACAGGGTTCAAGAGACCCAGTACTTC
NA	TRBV3-1/TRBV3-2	TRBJ1-2	NA	CASSHWGRGGENYGYTF	TGTGCCAGCAGCCATTGGGGGAGGGGAGGGGAGAACTATGGCTACACCTTC
TRBD1	TRBV7-2	TRBJ1-6	NA	CASSLNRGSYSPLHF	TGTGCCAGCAGCTTAAACAGGGGGAGTTATTCACCCCTCCACTTT
TRBD1	TRBV24-1	TRBJ1-1	once	CATRTGGAGHTEAFF	TGTGCCACCAGGACAGGGGGCGCAGGTCACACTGAAGCTTTCTTT
TRBD1	TRBV25-1	TRBJ2-5	NA	CASSATTGDETQYF	TGTGCCAGCAGTGCGACCACAGGGGATGAGACCCAGTACTTC
TRBD2	TRBV7-6	TRBJ2-2	NA	CASSFSGALTGELFF	TGTGCCAGCAGCTTTAGCGGGGCCCTCACCGGGGAGCTGTTTTTT
NA	TRBV13	TRBJ2-3	NA	CASSQARDFPSTDTQYF	TGTGCCAGCAGCCAGGCCCGGGACTTCCCTAGCACAGATACGCAGTATTTT
TRBD1	TRBV12-5	TRBJ2-3	NA	CASGSGQGAIDTQYF	TGTGCTAGTGGTTCCGGACAGGGCGCGATTGATACGCAGTATTTT
TRBD1	TRBV5-1	TRBJ2-3	NA	CASRDSTSTDTQYF	TGCGCCAGTAGGGACAGTACTAGCACAGATACGCAGTATTTT
TRBD1	TRBV27	TRBJ1-6	NA	CASIDRERGSPLHF	TGTGCCAGCATCGACAGGGAGAGGGGTTCACCCCTCCACTTT
NA	TRBV6-2/TRBV6-3	TRBJ2-3	NA	CASSTDVSGGDTQYF	TGTGCCAGCAGTACGGACGTTTCAGGAGGGGATACGCAGTATTTT
NA	TRBV10-3	TRBJ1-2	NA	CAISESQGFWRYGYTF	TGTGCCATCAGTGAGTCTCAGGGGTTTTGGCGCTATGGCTACACCTTC
NA	TRBV6-5	TRBJ1-2	once	CASRSYDSGYTF	TGTGCCAGCCGTTCCTACGACAGTGGCTACACCTTC
TRBD1	TRBV7-6	TRBJ2-2	NA	CASSPAGTGVTGELFF	TGTGCCAGCAGCCCAGCCGGGACAGGGGTCACCGGGGAGCTGTTTTTT
NA	TRBV4-3	TRBJ1-6	NA	CASSQDRWNSPLHF	TGCGCCAGCAGCCAAGACAGATGGAATTCACCCCTCCACTTT
TRBD2	TRBV14	TRBJ2-2	few	CASSQAGGEYTGELFF	TGTGCCAGCAGCCAAGCGGGGGGAGAATACACCGGGGAGCTGTTTTTT
TRBD1	TRBV5-1	TRBJ2-7	NA	CASSLGTGIHEQYF	TGCGCCAGCAGCTTGGGGACAGGGATCCACGAGCAGTACTTC
TRBD1	TRBV19	TRBJ2-5	NA	CASSRDSQETQYF	TGTGCCAGTAGCCGGGACAGTCAAGAGACCCAGTACTTC
TRBD2	TRBV9	TRBJ2-3	NA	CASSDTGLAGSDTQYF	TGTGCCAGCAGCGACACGGGACTAGCGGGTTCAGATACGCAGTATTTT